This T cell receptor (beta chain) was sequenced for a study of CD8+ T cells in alopecia areata. About this clone itself: Antigen specificity is unknown.

Study results and limitations: Higher clonality than in normal scalp was seen in lesional scalp, especially alopecia totalis/universalis.

Germline V CDR1 and CDR2: LGHNA, YNFKEQ. V shed 1 base and J 9 bases; nucleotides not matched to a gene: 9. The CDR3 length is 15 residues. RNA extraction was followed by reverse transcription into cDNA, which acted as the sequencing template. Data came from immunoSEQ multiplex PCR; TCRdb stores just in-frame clones and leaves some out. The profile shows 65,000 to 90,000 clones, roughly half of them singletons. The gene calls are TRBV4-2 and TRBJ2-1; the match to TRBD1 covers 7 bases. The specimen was NKG2D-high CD8+ T cells sorted from blood. The sequence came from a human donor with alopecia areata. This CDR3 reads CASSQADRVLSEQFF. The CDR3 DNA reads as TGTGCCAGCAGCCAAGCTGACAGGGTATTAAGTGAGCAGTTCTTC.